Listed here are 28 T cell receptor beta chains from one sample, sequenced in a study of blood T cell repertoires in COVID-19. Libraries were prepared by immunoSEQ multiplex PCR; TCRdb keeps only in-frame clonotypes and omits some of them. The data show some 500,000 clones, approximately 91% seen once. The sequencing sample was made of peripheral blood. The receptors stem from a woman in her 50s with COVID-19, enrolled during active disease.

The chain combines TRBV5-1 with TRBJ1-1, with D possibly being TRBD1 (5 bases). The germline gives CDR1 SGHRS, CDR2 YFSETQ. CDR3 length: 15 residues. V gave up 1 base and J gave up 5 bases, with 15 bases separating them. The DNA of the CDR3 is TGCGCCAGCAGCTTGTATGTGGGGCTTGTTACTGAAGCTTTCTTT. It encodes CASSLYVGLVTEAFF. Using reference TRBV5-1 and TRBJ1-1 for the parts outside the CDR3, the full variable domain is KAGVTQTPRYLIKTRGQQVTLSCSPISGHRSVSWYQQTPGQGLQFLFEYFSETQRNKGNFPGRFSGRQFSNSRSEMNVSTLELGDSALYLCASSLYVGLVTEAFFGQGTRLTVV.

The V gene is TRBV5-6, the J gene TRBJ1-1, with a tentative D call TRBD1 (5 bases). Trimming stripped 4 bases from V and 1 base from J, with 14 bases between. Germline V gene data show CDR1 as SGHDT and CDR2 as YYEEEE. The CDR3 extends over 15 amino acids. The CDR3 is CASSVRGLENTEAFF. DNA for the CDR3: TGTGCCAGCAGCGTTAGGGGCCTCGAGAACACTGAAGCTTTCTTT.

The DNA for the CDR3 is TGTGCCAGCAGCTCGGACAGGGGGCGGACTGGGGCCAACGTCCTGACTTTC. Translated, it gives CASSSDRGRTGANVLTF. The V gene is TRBV5-5, the J gene TRBJ2-6, with 11 bases fitting TRBD1. The CDR3 extends over 17 amino acids. V dropped 3 bases and J dropped 2; count of bases not matched to a gene: 4. CDR1 SGHKS and CDR2 YYEKEE come from the germline V gene (reference sequence).

The chain couples TRBV29-1 to TRBJ1-2, with 7 bases identical to TRBD1. The CDR3 spans 14 residues. Trimming removed 4 bases from V and 4 bases from J; junction bases left unmatched: 9. From germline, CDR1 is SQVTM and CDR2 ANQGSEA. The CDR3 is CSVVGTAQTYGYTF. The CDR3 coding sequence is TGCAGCGTTGTAGGGACAGCCCAAACCTATGGCTACACCTTC.

The chain is built from TRBV4-1 and TRBJ2-7; D possibly corresponds to TRBD2 (5 bases). The length of the CDR3 is 16 residues. Germline-derived CDR1 and CDR2 are MGHRA and YSYEKL. The V end was cut by 1 base, the J end by 5 bases, with 18 bases between. CDR3 DNA: TGCGCCAGCAGCCAAGTCTTTGGTACTAGTAGGGACGAGCAGTACTTC. This gives the protein CASSQVFGTSRDEQYF.

The chain has TRBV27 and TRBJ2-5, with a weak D call TRBD1 (6 bases). The germline V and J ends were trimmed by 3 bases and 5 bases, with 16 bases remaining between them. This CDR3 is 15 amino acids long. Germline V gene sequence: CDR1 MNHEY, CDR2 SMNVEV (reference sequence). CDR3 residues: CASSLVGATGETQYF. The DNA for the CDR3 is TGTGCCAGCAGTTTGGTGGGGGCCACAGGGGAGACCCAGTACTTC.

V is TRBV11-2 and J is TRBJ2-7, with 8 bases aligning to TRBD2. V lost 1 base and J lost 9; bases outside the gene matches: 14. Germline V lookup: CDR1 SGHAT, CDR2 FQNNGV. The CDR3 is 16 amino acids. This CDR3 is CASSLVGASGRLGQYF. The DNA of the CDR3 is TGTGCCAGCAGCTTAGTTGGGGCTAGCGGGCGCCTGGGGCAGTACTTC. Complete variable domain (other parts from reference TRBV11-2 and TRBJ2-7): EAGVAQSPRYKIIEKRQSVAFWCNPISGHATLYWYQQILGQGPKLLIQFQNNGVVDDSQLPKDRFSAERLKGVDSTLKIQPAKLEDSAVYLCASSLVGASGRLGQYFGPGTRLTVT.

This clone was recorded only once. The chain carries TRBV7-6 and TRBJ1-2, with 12 nucleotides matching TRBD1. The CDR3 has 16 amino acids. V trimming: 0 bases; J trimming: 7 bases; junction bases outside the gene matches: 6. Germline V lookup: CDR1 SGHVS, CDR2 FNYEAQ. CDR3 in amino acids: CASSLASGQGASGYTF. Here the CDR3 DNA reads TGTGCCAGCAGCTTAGCCTCGGGACAGGGGGCAAGTGGCTACACCTTC.

The rearrangement links TRBV9 to TRBJ2-5; 9 bases map to TRBD2. This CDR3 comprises 15 residues. V lost 3 bases and J lost 5; bases outside the gene matches: 8. CDR1 is SGDLS and CDR2 is YYNGEE in the germline V gene. CDR3 coding DNA: TGTGCCAGCAGCGCTATGGCGGGGGGGCTCGAGACCCAGTACTTC. Its translation is CASSAMAGGLETQYF.

The J gene is TRBJ1-6, the V gene TRBV28, with 8 bases that match TRBD1. The ends lost 4 bases at V and 0 bases at J; junction bases unmatched: 8. Per the germline V gene, CDR1 is MDHEN and CDR2 is SYDVKM. The CDR3 is 18 amino acids. The DNA of the CDR3 is TGTGCCAGCAGTTCTCCACGACAGGGGAACTCCTATAATTCACCCCTCCACTTT. Encoded protein: CASSSPRQGNSYNSPLHF. The variable domain in full, with the rest retrieved from reference TRBV28 and TRBJ1-6, is DVKVTQSSRYLVKRTGEKVFLECVQDMDHENMFWYRQDPGLGLRLIYFSYDVKMKEKGDIPEGYSVSREKKERFSLILESASTNQTSMYLCASSSPRQGNSYNSPLHFGNGTRLTVT.

The chain combines TRBV28 with TRBJ2-2, with 9 positions matching TRBD1. Per germline, CDR1 MDHEN and CDR2 SYDVKM. V trimming: 6 bases; J trimming: 4 bases; junction bases outside the gene matches: 15. The CDR3 sequence is 18 residues long. CDR3 sequence reads: CASSPRPPGQGGTGELFF. The CDR3 DNA follows: TGTGCCAGCAGCCCCAGGCCCCCGGGACAGGGTGGCACCGGGGAGCTGTTTTTT.

CDR3 residues: CSVGRTGQYGNSPLHF. DNA of the CDR3: TGCAGCGTTGGAAGGACAGGGCAATATGGTAATTCACCCCTCCACTTT. The rearrangement joins TRBV29-1 to TRBJ1-6, with 8 bases aligning to TRBD1. Trimming removed 4 bases from V and 6 bases from J; junction bases left unmatched: 11. The CDR3 runs to 16 residues. The germline gives CDR1 SQVTM, CDR2 ANQGSEA. The full variable domain, in which reference TRBV29-1 and TRBJ1-6 provide the parts outside the CDR3, is SAVISQKPSRDICQRGTSLTIQCQVDSQVTMMFWYRQQPGQSLTLIATANQGSEATYESGFVIDKFPISRPNLTFSTLTVSNMSPEDSSIYLCSVGRTGQYGNSPLHFGNGTRLTVT.

There are a few counts of this clone. The rearrangement joins TRBV14 to TRBJ1-2, with D tentatively TRBD1 (5 bases). Trimming took 4 bases from V and 4 from J, leaving 19 bases between them. CDR3 length: 16 residues. Germline V gives CDR1 SGHDN, CDR2 FVKESK. This chain's CDR3 is CASSPSSGQGLYGYTF. The CDR3 nucleotides read TGTGCCAGCAGCCCATCCTCCGGCCAGGGACTCTATGGCTACACCTTC.

The chain couples TRBV4-1 to TRBJ1-1; TRBD1 matches 7 bases. After removal of 2 bases from V and 6 bases from J, the junction contained 12 bases not matched to a gene. There are 16 residues in the CDR3. Germline CDR1 is MGHRA and CDR2 is YSYEKL. CDR3 residues: CASSQSSGDRFSEAFF. The CDR3 coding sequence is TGCGCCAGCAGCCAAAGTTCGGGGGACAGATTTTCTGAAGCTTTCTTT.

The V gene is TRBV18, the J gene TRBJ1-1; 11 bases agree with TRBD1. V shed 3 bases, J shed 5 bases, and the junction held 5 bases outside the gene matches. Germline V gives CDR1 KGHSH, CDR2 LQKENI. This CDR3 contains 15 residues. The CDR3 reads CASSPPGQGDTEAFF. The CDR3 DNA follows: TGTGCCAGCTCACCTCCGGGACAGGGGGATACTGAAGCTTTCTTT.

This rearrangement joins TRBV11-2 to TRBJ2-7; D is perhaps TRBD2 (6 bases). The CDR3 covers 13 residues. The germline V and J ends were trimmed by 1 base and 7 bases, with 11 bases remaining between them. In germline, CDR1 is SGHAT, CDR2 FQNNGV. The CDR3: CASSLVRAGEQYF. The CDR3 DNA is TGTGCCAGCAGCTTAGTCAGGGCGGGGGAGCAGTACTTC. The entire variable domain, with the rest obtained from reference TRBV11-2 and TRBJ2-7, is as follows: EAGVAQSPRYKIIEKRQSVAFWCNPISGHATLYWYQQILGQGPKLLIQFQNNGVVDDSQLPKDRFSAERLKGVDSTLKIQPAKLEDSAVYLCASSLVRAGEQYFGPGTRLTVT.

The chain is built from TRBV12-3 or TRBV12-4 and TRBJ1-5; no reliable D call. V gave up 3 bases and J gave up 10 bases, with 10 bases separating them. The CDR3 sequence is 12 residues long. The CDR3 nucleotides read TGTGCCAGCAGTTTTCACCCTATTCCCCAGCATTTT. This gives the protein CASSFHPIPQHF.

The chain employs TRBV10-2 and TRBJ2-3, with TRBD2 identical over 7 bases. This CDR3 has 14 amino acids. The V and J ends lost 3 bases and 1 base, in that order; junction bases with no gene match: 1. Germline-derived CDR1 and CDR2 are WSHSY and SAAADI. The CDR3 nucleotides are TGCGCCAGCAGTGAAGGGAGGGGCACAGATACGCAGTATTTT. Amino acids: CASSEGRGTDTQYF.

The chain links TRBV5-4 to TRBJ2-2, with 10 nucleotides matching TRBD2. Germline V CDR1 and CDR2: SGHNT, YYREEE (reference sequence). The CDR3 is 16 residues long. J gave up 0 bases and V 4 bases, and 3 bases lay outside the gene matches. The CDR3: CASSQGLAANTGELFF. CDR3 nucleotides: TGTGCCAGCAGCCAAGGACTAGCGGCGAACACCGGGGAGCTGTTTTTT.

This chain joins TRBV27 and TRBJ2-1, with D unclear. The germline gives CDR1 MNHEY, CDR2 SMNVEV (reference sequence). V was shortened by 7 bases and J by 9 bases, with 13 bases between the two germline ends. The CDR3 loop spans 12 amino acids. The CDR3 coding sequence is TGTGCCAGCACTCATCAAGGCGGTGAGCAGTTCTTC. It yields the protein CASTHQGGEQFF.

The rearrangement joins TRBV29-1 to TRBJ2-3; TRBD1 agrees at 9 bases. With V trimmed by 5 bases and J by 3 bases, 3 bases remained unmatched. Germline V CDR1 and CDR2: SQVTM, ANQGSEA. This CDR3 has 13 residues. CDR3 protein: CSVLGTGTDTQYF. CDR3 coding DNA: TGCAGCGTTCTAGGGACAGGGACAGATACGCAGTATTTT.

The chain employs TRBV27 and TRBJ2-2; a possible D gene is TRBD1 (7 bases). The germline V gene has CDR1 MNHEY and CDR2 SMNVEV (reference sequence). Trimming left V 7 bases short and J 8 bases short, with 23 bases between. The CDR3 loop spans 16 amino acids. The CDR3 DNA is TGTGCCAGCACCCCCCGGGGGCAGGGGGTGGGTGGGGAGCTGTTTTTT. Its protein is CASTPRGQGVGGELFF.

V and J are TRBV7-2 and TRBJ1-1, with unresolved D. CDR3 length: 11 amino acids. Trimming cost V 3 bases and J 8 bases, with 7 bases left between them. From germline, CDR1 is SGHTA and CDR2 FQGNSA. The CDR3 protein is CASSFSREAFF. The CDR3 nucleotides are TGTGCCAGCAGCTTCTCCAGGGAAGCTTTCTTT.

This rearrangement joins TRBV5-3 to TRBJ1-2; D uncertain. TRBV5-3 is identified as an open reading frame with a role that is uncertain. Trimming took off 2 bases at V and 5 bases at J, with 13 bases between the two ends. This CDR3 has 14 amino acids. The CDR3 bases are TGTGCCAGAAGCTTACGAGGGATCAAATATGGCTACACCTTC. Its translation: CARSLRGIKYGYTF.

This chain connects TRBV19 to TRBJ1-6, with D uncertain. The length of the CDR3 is 15 residues. V was cut by 3 bases and J by 8 bases, with 14 bases left in between. Germline CDR1 is LNHDA and CDR2 is SQIVND (reference sequence). The CDR3 loop reads CASSISFGFDSPLHF. CDR3 coding DNA: TGTGCCAGTAGTATCAGTTTTGGCTTTGATTCACCCCTCCACTTT.

The chain employs TRBV3-1 (or the pseudogene TRBV3-2) and TRBJ1-2, with 7 bases aligning to TRBD1. Trimming at V came to 4 bases and at J to 4 bases, leaving 12 bases not matched to a gene. The CDR3 consists of 16 residues. Germline lookup yields CDR1 LGHDT and CDR2 YNNKEL (reference sequence). The CDR3 DNA sequence: TGTGCCAGCAGCCCGCCCCCCGGACAGGCTGTCTATGGCTACACCTTC. Translation gives CASSPPPGQAVYGYTF.

This chain uses TRBV9 with TRBJ2-3; the D gene is possibly TRBD1 (6 bases). Germline V CDR1 and CDR2: SGDLS, YYNGEE. Deletions cut 2 bases from V and 3 bases from J, with 13 bases between. CDR3 length: 15 residues. DNA for the CDR3: TGTGCCAGCAGCGTCCTACAGGGATGGACAGATACGCAGTATTTT. Translation: CASSVLQGWTDTQYF.

The J gene is TRBJ1-2, the V gene TRBV29-1, with D possibly being TRBD1 (6 bases). V was pared by 4 bases and J by 2 bases, with 14 bases between. The CDR3 sequence is 14 residues long. The germline V gene has CDR1 SQVTM and CDR2 ANQGSEA. The CDR3 sequence is CSVAGERGNYGYTF. In DNA, the CDR3 is TGCAGCGTTGCCGGCGAGAGGGGGAACTATGGCTACACCTTC.